The clone carrying this T cell receptor (beta chain) was seen many times. Its antigen is undetermined. The data stem from a study of CD8 T cells in ankylosing spondylitis. Generation of TCR beta libraries employed quantitative 5'-RACE incorporating molecular barcodes. Using its own MiXCR run on the 5' RACE reads, TCRdb lists one record per CDR3 protein. The sample lists about 540,000 distinct CDR3 sequences, approximately 12% occurring once. The study, taken as a whole, reports: From matched ankylosing spondylitis synovial fluid, disease-linked clones were reportedly recovered at significantly enriched levels. Several highly homologous variants made up a TCR beta motif, and this motif appeared characteristic of ankylosing spondylitis blood.

The CDR3 length is 14 residues. Germline assignment: CDR1 SGHTA and CDR2 FQGNSA. V shed 3 bases and J 8 bases; nucleotides not matched to a gene: 1. The source material was blood, either unsorted or a sorted T cell fraction (not recorded which). This rearrangement joins TRBV7-2 to TRBJ2-1; 13 nucleotides match TRBD2. This TCR was recovered from a male donor with ankylosing spondylitis. CDR3 sequence reads: CASSFGLAGDEQFF. In DNA form, the CDR3 reads TGTGCCAGCAGCTTTGGACTAGCGGGAGATGAGCAGTTCTTC.